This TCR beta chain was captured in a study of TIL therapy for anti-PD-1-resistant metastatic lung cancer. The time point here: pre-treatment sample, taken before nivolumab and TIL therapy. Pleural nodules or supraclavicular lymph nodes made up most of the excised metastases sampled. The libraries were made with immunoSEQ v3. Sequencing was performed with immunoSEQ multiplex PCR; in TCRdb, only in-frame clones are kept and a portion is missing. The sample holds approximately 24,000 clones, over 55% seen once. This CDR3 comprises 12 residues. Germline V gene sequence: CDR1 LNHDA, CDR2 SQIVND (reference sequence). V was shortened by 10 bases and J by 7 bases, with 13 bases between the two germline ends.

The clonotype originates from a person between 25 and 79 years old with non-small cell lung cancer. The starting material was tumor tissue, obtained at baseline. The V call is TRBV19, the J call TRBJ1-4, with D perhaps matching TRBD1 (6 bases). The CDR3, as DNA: TGTGCCACTACAGGGCCGGGTGAAAAACTGTTTTTT. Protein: CATTGPGEKLFF.